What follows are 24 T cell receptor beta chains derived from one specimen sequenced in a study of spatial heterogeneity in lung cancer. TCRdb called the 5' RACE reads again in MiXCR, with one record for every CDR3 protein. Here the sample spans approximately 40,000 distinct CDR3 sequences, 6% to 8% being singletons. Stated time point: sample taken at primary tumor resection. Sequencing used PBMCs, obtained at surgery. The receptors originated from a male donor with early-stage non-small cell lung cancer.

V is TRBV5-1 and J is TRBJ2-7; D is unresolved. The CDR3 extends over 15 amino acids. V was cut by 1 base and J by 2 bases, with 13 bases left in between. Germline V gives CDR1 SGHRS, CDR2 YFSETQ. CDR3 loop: CASSLRRLGPYEQYF. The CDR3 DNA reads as TGCGCCAGCAGCTTGCGCCGGCTTGGACCCTACGAGCAGTACTTC.

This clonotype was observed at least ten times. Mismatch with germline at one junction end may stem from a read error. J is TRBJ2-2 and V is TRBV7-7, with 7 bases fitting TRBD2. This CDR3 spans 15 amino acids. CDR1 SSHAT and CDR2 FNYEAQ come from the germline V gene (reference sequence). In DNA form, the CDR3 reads TGTGCTAGCAGCTCAAGCGGGGTGGGCACCGGGGAGCTGTTTTTT. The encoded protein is CASSSSGVGTGELFF.

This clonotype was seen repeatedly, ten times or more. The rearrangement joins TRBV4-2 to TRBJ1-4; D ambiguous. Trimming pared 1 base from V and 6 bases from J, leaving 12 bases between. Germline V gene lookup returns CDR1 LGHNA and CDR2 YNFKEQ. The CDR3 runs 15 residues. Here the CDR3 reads CASSQVKQADEKLFF. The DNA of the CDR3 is TGTGCCAGCAGCCAAGTAAAGCAGGCGGATGAAAAACTGTTTTTT.

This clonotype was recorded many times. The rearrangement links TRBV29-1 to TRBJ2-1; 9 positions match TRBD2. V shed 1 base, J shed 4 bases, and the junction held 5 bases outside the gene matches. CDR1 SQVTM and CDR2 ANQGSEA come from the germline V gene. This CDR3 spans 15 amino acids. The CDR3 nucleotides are TGCAGCGTTGAAGGGGGTAGCGGGGGTTACAATGAGCAGTTCTTC. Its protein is CSVEGGSGGYNEQFF.

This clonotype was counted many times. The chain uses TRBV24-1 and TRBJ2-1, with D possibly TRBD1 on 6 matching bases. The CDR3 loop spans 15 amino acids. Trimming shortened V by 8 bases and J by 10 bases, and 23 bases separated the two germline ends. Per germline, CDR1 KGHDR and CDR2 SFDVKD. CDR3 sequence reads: CATTAGAGLQFEQFF. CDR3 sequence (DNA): TGTGCCACCACTGCAGGGGCCGGCCTACAATTCGAGCAGTTCTTC.

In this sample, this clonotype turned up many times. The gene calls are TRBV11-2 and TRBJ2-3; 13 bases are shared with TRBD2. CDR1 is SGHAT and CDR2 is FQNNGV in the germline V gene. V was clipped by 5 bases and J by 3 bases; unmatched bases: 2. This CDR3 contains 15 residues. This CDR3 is CASSGLAGATDTQYF. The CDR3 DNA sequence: TGTGCCAGCAGCGGACTAGCGGGAGCTACAGATACGCAGTATTTT.

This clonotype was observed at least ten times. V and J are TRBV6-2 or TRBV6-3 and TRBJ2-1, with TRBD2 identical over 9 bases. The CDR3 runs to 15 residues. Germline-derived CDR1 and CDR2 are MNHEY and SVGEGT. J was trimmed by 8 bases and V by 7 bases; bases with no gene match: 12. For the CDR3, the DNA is TGTGCCAGCACGCGTCACCTAGCGGGGTTAGATGAGCAGTTCTTC. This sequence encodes CASTRHLAGLDEQFF.

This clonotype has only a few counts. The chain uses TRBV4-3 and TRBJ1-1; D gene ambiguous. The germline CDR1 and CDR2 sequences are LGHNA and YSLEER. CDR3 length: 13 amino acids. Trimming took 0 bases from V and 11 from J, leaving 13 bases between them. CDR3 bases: TGCGCCAGCAGCCAAGATCGAGGAGTCCAGGCTTTCTTT. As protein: CASSQDRGVQAFF.

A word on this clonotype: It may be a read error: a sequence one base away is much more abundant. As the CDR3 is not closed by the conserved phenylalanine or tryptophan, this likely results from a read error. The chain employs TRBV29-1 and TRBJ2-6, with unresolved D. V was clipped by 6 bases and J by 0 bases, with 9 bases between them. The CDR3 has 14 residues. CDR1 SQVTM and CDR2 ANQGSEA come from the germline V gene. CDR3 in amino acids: CSVAFSSGANVLTS. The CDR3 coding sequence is TGCAGCGTGGCCTTTAGCTCTGGGGCCAACGTCCTGACTTCC.

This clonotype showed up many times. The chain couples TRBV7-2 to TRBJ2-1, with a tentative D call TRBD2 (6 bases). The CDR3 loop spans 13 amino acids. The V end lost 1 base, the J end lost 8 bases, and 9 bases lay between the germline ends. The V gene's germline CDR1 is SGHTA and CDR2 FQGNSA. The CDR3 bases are TGTGCCAGCAGCTTAGTAGGAGGGTATGAGCAGTTCTTC. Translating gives CASSLVGGYEQFF.

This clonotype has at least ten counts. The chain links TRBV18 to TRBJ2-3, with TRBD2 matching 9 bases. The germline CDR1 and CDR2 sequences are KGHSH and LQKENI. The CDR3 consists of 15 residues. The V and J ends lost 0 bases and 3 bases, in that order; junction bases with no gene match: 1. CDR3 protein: CASSPPLAGTDTQYF. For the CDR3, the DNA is TGTGCCAGCTCACCACCTCTAGCGGGGACAGATACGCAGTATTTT.

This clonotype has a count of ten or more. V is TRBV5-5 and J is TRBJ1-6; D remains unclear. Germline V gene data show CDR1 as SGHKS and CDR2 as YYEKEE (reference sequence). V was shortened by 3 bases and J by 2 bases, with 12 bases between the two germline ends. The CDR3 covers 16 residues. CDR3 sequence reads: CASSSEQYAYNSPLHF. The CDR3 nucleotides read TGTGCCAGCAGCTCCGAGCAGTACGCCTATAATTCACCCCTCCACTTT.

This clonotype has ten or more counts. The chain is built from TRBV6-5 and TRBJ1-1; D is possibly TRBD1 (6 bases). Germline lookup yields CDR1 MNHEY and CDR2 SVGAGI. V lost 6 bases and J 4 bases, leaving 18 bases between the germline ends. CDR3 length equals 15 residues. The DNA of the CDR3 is TGTGCCAGCAGGGGACAAGGGGCGGGCGCCACTGAAGCTTTCTTT. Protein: CASRGQGAGATEAFF.

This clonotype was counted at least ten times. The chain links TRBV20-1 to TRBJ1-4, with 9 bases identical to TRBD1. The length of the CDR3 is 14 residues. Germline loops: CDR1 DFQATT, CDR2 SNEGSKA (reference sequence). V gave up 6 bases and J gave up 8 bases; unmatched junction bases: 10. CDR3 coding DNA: TGCAGTGCCACCCCGGGACAGGGACTAGAAAAACTGTTTTTT. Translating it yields CSATPGQGLEKLFF.

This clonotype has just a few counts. The CDR3, as DNA: TGTGCCAGCGCGCGGGACACATTGAATTCACCCCTCCACTTT. As protein: CASARDTLNSPLHF. The genes are TRBV18 and TRBJ1-6; tentative D call: TRBD1 (6 bases). This CDR3 region has 14 residues. CDR1 is KGHSH, CDR2 LQKENI, per germline. V was cut by 8 bases and J by 7 bases, with 15 bases left in between.

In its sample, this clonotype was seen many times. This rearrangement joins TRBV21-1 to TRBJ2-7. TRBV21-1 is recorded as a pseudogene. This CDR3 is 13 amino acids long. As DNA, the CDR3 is TGTGCCAGCAGCAATGGGAGCTCCTACGAGCAGTACGTC. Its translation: CASSNGSSYEQYV.

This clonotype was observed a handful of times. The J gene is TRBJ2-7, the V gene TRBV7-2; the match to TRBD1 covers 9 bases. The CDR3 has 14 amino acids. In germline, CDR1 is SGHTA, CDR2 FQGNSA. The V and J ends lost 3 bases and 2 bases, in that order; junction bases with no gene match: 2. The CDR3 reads CASSLDRGPYEQYF. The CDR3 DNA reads TGTGCCAGCAGCTTGGACAGGGGTCCCTACGAGCAGTACTTC.

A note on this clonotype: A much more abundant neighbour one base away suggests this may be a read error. The CDR3 coding sequence is TGCCCCAGCAGCACCCAGGATTGGGGCTACACCTTC. As protein: CPSSTQDWGYTF. The gene calls are TRBV4-1 and TRBJ1-2; D not resolved. The CDR3 covers 12 residues. In germline, CDR1 is MGHRA, CDR2 YSYEKL.

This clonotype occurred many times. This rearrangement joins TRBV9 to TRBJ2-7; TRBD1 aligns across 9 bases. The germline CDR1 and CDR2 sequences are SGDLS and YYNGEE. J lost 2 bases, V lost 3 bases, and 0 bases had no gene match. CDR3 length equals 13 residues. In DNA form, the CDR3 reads TGTGCCAGCAGCGGACAGGGGGCCTACGAGCAGTACTTC. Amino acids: CASSGQGAYEQYF.

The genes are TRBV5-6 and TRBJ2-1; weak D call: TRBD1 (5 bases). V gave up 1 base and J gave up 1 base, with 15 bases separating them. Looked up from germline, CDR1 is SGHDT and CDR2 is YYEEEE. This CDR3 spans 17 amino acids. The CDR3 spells CASSLLKVQGSYNEQFF. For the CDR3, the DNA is TGTGCCAGCAGCTTGCTCAAGGTGCAGGGATCCTACAATGAGCAGTTCTTC.

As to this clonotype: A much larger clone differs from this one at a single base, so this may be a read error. CDR3 bases: TGCAGTGCTGGACGACTAGCAGATGAGCAGTTCTTC. As protein: CSAGRLADEQFF. The J gene is TRBJ2-1, the V gene TRBV20-1; 7 bases match TRBD2. V dropped 5 bases and J dropped 8; count of bases not matched to a gene: 6. The CDR3 loop spans 12 amino acids. CDR1 is DFQATT and CDR2 is SNEGSKA in the germline V gene (reference sequence).

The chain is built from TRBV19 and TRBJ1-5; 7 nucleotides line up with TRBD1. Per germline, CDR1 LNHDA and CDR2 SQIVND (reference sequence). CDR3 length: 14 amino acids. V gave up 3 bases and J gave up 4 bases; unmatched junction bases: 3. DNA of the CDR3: TGTGCCAGTAGTATTCGACAGGGAAATCAGCCCCAGCATTTT. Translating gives CASSIRQGNQPQHF.

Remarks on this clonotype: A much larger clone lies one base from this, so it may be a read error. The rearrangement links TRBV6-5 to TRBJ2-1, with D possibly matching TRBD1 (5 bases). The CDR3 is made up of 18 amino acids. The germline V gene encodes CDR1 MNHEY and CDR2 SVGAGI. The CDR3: CVSTWGGSLVPSYNEQFF. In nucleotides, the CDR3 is TGTGTCAGCACCTGGGGCGGTAGCCTTGTTCCCTCCTACAATGAGCAGTTCTTC.

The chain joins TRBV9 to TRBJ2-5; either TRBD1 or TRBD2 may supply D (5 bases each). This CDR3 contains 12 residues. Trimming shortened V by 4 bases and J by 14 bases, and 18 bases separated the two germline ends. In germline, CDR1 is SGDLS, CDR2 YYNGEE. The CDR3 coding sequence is TGTGCCAGCAGCACGAGTGGGGGTCCCGTCTACTTC. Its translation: CASSTSGGPVYF.